Listed below are T cell receptor beta chains from one sample, sequenced in a study of radiotherapy plus CTLA-4 blockade in lung cancer. Assay: immunoSEQ multiplex PCR; the TCRdb copy retains only in-frame clones and omits some. The repertoire holds fewer than 75,000 clones, with 87% as singletons. This material consisted of peripheral blood, taken from a patient treated with radiotherapy plus ipilimumab. These receptors were taken from a human donor with non-small cell lung cancer that progressed on radiotherapy plus ipilimumab. CDR3s include the opening cysteine and the closing phenylalanine or tryptophan. D genes are given only for firm matches.

D gene,V gene,J gene,CDR3 DNA,CDR3 protein
TRBD2,TRBV10-1,TRBJ2-5,TGCGCCAGCAGTGAGTCGTCTAGCGGGATCACAGAGGAGACCCAGTACTTC,CASSESSSGITEETQYF
.,TRBV6-5,TRBJ2-1,TGTGCCAGCAGGACACTAGGCACCCATGAGCAGTTCTTC,CASRTLGTHEQFF
.,TRBV5-1,TRBJ2-7,TGCGCCAGCAGCCTTTCCAGGGCCTACGAGCAGTACTTC,CASSLSRAYEQYF
.,TRBV5-1,TRBJ1-4,TGCGCCAGCAGCTTGACAGACTCTGAAAAACTGTTTTTT,CASSLTDSEKLFF
.,TRBV19,TRBJ2-3,TGTGCCAGTAGTTTACCACAGAACCCTACGAATACGCAGTATTTT,CASSLPQNPTNTQYF
TRBD2,TRBV5-4,TRBJ2-7,TGTGCCAGCAGCTTGACCGGGACTACCTACGAGCAGTACTTC,CASSLTGTTYEQYF
.,TRBV30,TRBJ1-1,TGTGCCTGGAGTCTTAGGACAGCAATGAACACTGAAGCTTTCTTT,CAWSLRTAMNTEAFF
.,TRBV6-5,TRBJ2-7,TGTGCCAGCAGTTACGGGCGGGGCTACGAGCAGTACTTC,CASSYGRGYEQYF
.,TRBV10-1,TRBJ2-3,TGCGCCAGCGTTGGATCAGATACGCAGTATTTT,CASVGSDTQYF
.,TRBV7-9,TRBJ2-1,TGTGCCAGCAGCTTTAGCGTCGGGCAGTTCTTC,CASSFSVGQFF
.,TRBV29-1,TRBJ1-1,TGCAGCGCCTCCATGAGACGCGCTGAAGCTTTCTTT,CSASMRRAEAFF
.,TRBV11-2,TRBJ1-2,TGTGCCAGCAGCTCTCCAGGGAGGTTCGATGGCTACACCTTC,CASSSPGRFDGYTF
.,TRBV9,TRBJ1-2,TGTGCCAGCAGCGTAGGAGGCTCCAAGGACTATGGCTACACCTTC,CASSVGGSKDYGYTF
TRBD2,TRBV6-1,TRBJ2-3,TGTGCCAGCAGGGCCGGGACTAGCAGCGAAGGTACGCAGTATTTT,CASRAGTSSEGTQYF
.,TRBV7-9,TRBJ1-1,TGTGCCAGCAATCCTACAGAGAACACTGAAGCTTTCTTT,CASNPTENTEAFF
.,TRBV28,TRBJ1-1,TGTGCCACGGAGGGGGGTTTGAACACTGAAGCTTTCTTT,CATEGGLNTEAFF